The following is a T cell receptor (beta chain) sequence with its context. Its antigen is not identified. These data originate in a study of T cell repertoires in cytomegalovirus infection. Overall study: It can be stated that public TCR beta signatures indicated CMV infection as well as a matching HLA type. Study results and caveats: HLA-C-restricted CMV clonotypes gave the most frequent clonotype in two of eight donors.

TCRdb passed the reads through MiXCR, listing each CDR3 protein once. The sample holds just over 450,000 distinct CDR3 sequences, approximately 46% seen once. The TCR comes from a human donor in good health (CMV status not recorded). Some clones in this sample may be carry-over from other donors' samples. Sequenced material: cultured PBMCs, taken from culture after CMV antigen stimulation.

This CDR3 is CAISSQGKEQYF. The CDR3 coding sequence is TGTGCCATCAGTTCTCAGGGGAAGGAGCAGTACTTC. This chain joins TRBV10-3 and TRBJ2-7; a weak D match, TRBD1 (6 bases). V was shortened by 5 bases and J by 7 bases, with 12 bases between the two germline ends. This CDR3 spans 12 amino acids. The germline CDR1 and CDR2 sequences are ENHRY and SYGVKD.